The 8 T cell receptor beta chains below all came from one sample that was sequenced in a study of T cells in Graves' hyperthyroidism and ophthalmopathy. TCR beta CDR3 regions were amplified from RNA transcripts. The HTBI primer set drove a first-round RT-PCR of the TCR CDR3. TCRdb independently ran MiXCR on the multiplex PCR reads; one entry per CDR3 protein. The sample carries 600,000 to 800,000 distinct CDR3 sequences, just over 35% recorded once. Sequencing was performed on blood. The receptors were sampled from a middle-aged woman with Graves' hyperthyroidism.

This clonotype was seen at least ten times. V is TRBV29-1 and J is TRBJ2-2, with a weak D call TRBD2 (6 bases). Germline lookup yields CDR1 SQVTM and CDR2 ANQGSEA. The CDR3 contains 13 residues. Trimming left V 7 bases short and J 4 bases short, with 13 bases between. The CDR3 loop reads CSAQNSGTGELFF. The CDR3 DNA sequence: TGCAGCGCCCAAAATAGCGGCACCGGGGAGCTGTTTTTT.

Regarding this clonotype: A much more abundant neighbour one base away suggests this may be a read error. The V call is TRBV10-3, the J call TRBJ2-5, with TRBD2 matching 8 bases. CDR3 length: 15 residues. Germline V lookup: CDR1 ENHRY, CDR2 SYGVKD. This CDR3 reads CAVSEAGGNGETQYF. CDR3 in DNA: TGTGCCGTCAGTGAGGCGGGGGGCAACGGAGAGACCCAGTACTTC.

This clonotype has just a few counts. V and J are TRBV6-2 or TRBV6-3 and TRBJ1-2, with 9 positions matching TRBD1. The junction had 6 bases not matched to a gene; V was cut back by 6 bases and J by 4 bases. Germline V gene lookup returns CDR1 MNHEY and CDR2 SVGEGT. The CDR3 length is 14 residues. The CDR3 loop reads CASSHPDRGYGYTF. CDR3 bases: TGTGCCAGCAGCCATCCGGACAGGGGCTATGGCTACACCTTC.

This clonotype has a handful of counts. The V and J genes are TRBV25-1 and TRBJ2-3, with D uncertain. Between the trimmed V and J ends, which lost 6 bases and 1 base, there was a span of 8 bases. This CDR3 spans 13 amino acids. CDR1 and CDR2 from the germline V gene are MGHDK and SYGVNS. CDR3 DNA: TGTGCCAGCAGCGATGGTCGCACAGATACGCAGTATTTT. The encoded protein is CASSDGRTDTQYF.

DNA for the CDR3: TGCGCCAGCAGCCAAGATTTTACGACAGGGGACGGTGGCACCATATATTTT. It codes for CASSQDFTTGDGGTIYF. This rearrangement joins TRBV4-3 to TRBJ1-3; 8 bases are a match to TRBD1. V lost 0 bases and J lost 9; bases outside the gene matches: 13. Germline CDR1 is LGHNA and CDR2 is YSLEER. CDR3 length equals 17 residues.

The V call is TRBV6-5, the J call TRBJ1-1; TRBD1 matches at 9 bases. Germline V gene data show CDR1 as MNHEY and CDR2 as SVGAGI. There are 15 residues in the CDR3. V was pared by 0 bases and J by 6 bases, with 5 bases of the junction left unmatched. The CDR3: CASSYSHRTGAEAFF. DNA of the CDR3: TGTGCCAGCAGTTACTCTCACAGGACAGGGGCTGAAGCTTTCTTT.

This chain links TRBV7-2 with TRBJ2-5; D is unresolved. This CDR3 comprises 14 residues. The germline V gene encodes CDR1 SGHTA and CDR2 FQGNSA. V lost 2 bases, J lost 4 bases, and 11 bases lay in between. The CDR3 nucleotides read TGTGCCAGCAGCTTATCGGGTGATGGAGAGACCCAGTACTTC. It encodes CASSLSGDGETQYF. Using reference TRBV7-2 and TRBJ2-5 for the parts outside the CDR3, the full variable domain is GAGVSQSPSNKVTEKGKDVELRCDPISGHTALYWYRQSLGQGLEFLIYFQGNSAPDKSGLPSDRFSAERTGGSVSTLTIQRTQQEDSAVYLCASSLSGDGETQYFGPGTRLLVL.

This clonotype has just a few counts. A junction boundary mismatches the germline segment, possibly from a read error. This chain connects TRBV5-4 to TRBJ1-1, with 8 bases identical to TRBD1. The CDR3 length is 15 residues. Germline loops: CDR1 SGHNT, CDR2 YYREEE (reference sequence). The CDR3 sequence is CASSFTTGVNTEAFF. The CDR3 DNA reads as TGCGCCAGCAGCTTTACGACAGGGGTGAACACTGAAGCTTTCTTT.